The 25 T cell receptor beta chains listed next were all sequenced from one sample in a study of T cell repertoires in ileal Crohn's disease (dated by TCRdb to about 2019). The library was obtained by the immunoSEQ multiplex PCR assay. The table comes from immuneACCESS by way of TCRdb, which keeps in-frame sequences with V and J called. Part of the clones is missing from these tables; in studies checked, under half for an unresolved V gene and the rest for unknown reasons. For this sample there are some 15,000 clones; 70% to 85% appear just once. 6% to 7% of the sample lies in the top ten. Material: ileal tissue. These TCRs come from an adult with Crohn's disease.

V and J are TRBV2 and TRBJ2-3, with 7 positions matching TRBD1. This CDR3 has 12 amino acids. Trimming at V came to 9 bases and at J to 3 bases, leaving 3 bases not matched to a gene. Per germline, CDR1 SNHLY and CDR2 FYNNEI. The CDR3 region has the DNA TGTGCCAGGAACAGGGGAACAGATACGCAGTATTTT. It yields the protein CARNRGTDTQYF.

This chain uses TRBV29-1 with TRBJ2-7, with TRBD2 matching 11 bases. Germline V CDR1 and CDR2: SQVTM, ANQGSEA. With V trimmed by 3 bases and J by 0 bases, 16 bases remained unmatched. The CDR3 contains 19 residues. The CDR3 sequence is CSVEGAWVAGGIHSYEQYF. The CDR3 DNA reads as TGCAGCGTTGAGGGAGCATGGGTAGCGGGGGGGATTCACTCCTACGAGCAGTACTTC.

V usage is TRBV7-6 and J usage is TRBJ2-5, with D perhaps matching TRBD2 (5 bases). The CDR3 sequence is 13 residues long. Germline V CDR1 and CDR2: SGHVS, FNYEAQ. V shed 6 bases and J shed 5 bases, with 13 bases lying between them. The CDR3 bases are TGTGCCAGCAGTTCAATGAGGGTGGAGACCCAGTACTTC. Encoded protein: CASSSMRVETQYF.

The chain employs TRBV30 and TRBJ2-1, with 11 bases lining up with TRBD2. Looked up from germline, CDR1 is GTSNPN and CDR2 is SVGIG (reference sequence). The CDR3 has 15 residues. Trimming cost V 2 bases and J 3 bases; bases outside gene matches: 3. Written as DNA, the CDR3 is TGTGCCTGGAGTATTGGGACTAGCGGCTACAATGAGCAGTTCTTC. Its protein is CAWSIGTSGYNEQFF.

The rearrangement links TRBV2 to TRBJ2-7; 8 positions agree with TRBD2. V lost 4 bases to trimming and J lost 5 bases; unmatched junction nucleotides: 4. The germline gives CDR1 SNHLY, CDR2 FYNNEI. The CDR3 has 13 residues. CDR3 coding DNA: TGTGCCAGCAGTGTAACGGGGGGGAACGAGCAGTACTTC. Translation gives CASSVTGGNEQYF.

The chain has TRBV2 and TRBJ2-4; D is undetermined. Between the trimmed V and J ends, which lost 8 bases and 1 base, there was a span of 12 bases. Germline CDR1 is SNHLY and CDR2 is FYNNEI. This CDR3 is 14 amino acids long. CDR3 nucleotide sequence: TGTGCCAGCCGCCCCTCCCAGGCCAAAAACATTCAGTACTTC. This gives the protein CASRPSQAKNIQYF.

The chain links TRBV5-4 to TRBJ1-1; 9 nucleotides match TRBD1. Germline V gene sequence: CDR1 SGHNT, CDR2 YYREEE (reference sequence). With 2 bases clipped from V and 0 bases from J, the junction kept 5 bases outside the gene matches. The length of the CDR3 is 16 residues. The CDR3 nucleotides are TGTGCCAGCAGCTTTCGGACAGGGGAAGTGAACACTGAAGCTTTCTTT. Its protein product is CASSFRTGEVNTEAFF.

The chain uses TRBV7-9 and TRBJ2-7; TRBD2 matches at 12 bases. Per the germline V gene, CDR1 is SEHNR and CDR2 is FQNEAQ (reference sequence). This CDR3 has 15 amino acids. Trimming at V came to 5 bases and at J to 5 bases, leaving 7 bases not matched to a gene. In DNA, the CDR3 is TGTGCCAGCAGCCCGCTAGCGGGAGGGCCCAACGAGCAGTACTTC. As protein: CASSPLAGGPNEQYF.

This clone came up once. The chain recombines TRBV5-6 with TRBJ1-2; 8 nucleotides match TRBD1. The ends lost 4 bases at V and 8 bases at J; junction bases unmatched: 10. CDR1 and CDR2 (germline): SGHDT, YYEEEE. The CDR3 consists of 14 residues. The CDR3: CASSRPGGLGGYTF. For the CDR3, the DNA is TGTGCCAGCAGCCGACCAGGGGGCCTCGGGGGCTACACCTTC. The complete variable domain, with remaining parts taken from reference TRBV5-6 and TRBJ1-2, reads DAGVTQSPTHLIKTRGQQVTLRCSPKSGHDTVSWYQQALGQGPQFIFQYYEEEERQRGNFPDRFSGHQFPNYSSELNVNALLLGDSALYLCASSRPGGLGGYTFGSGTRLTVV.

V and J are TRBV29-1 and TRBJ2-7; D might be TRBD1 (6 bases). Germline V gives CDR1 SQVTM, CDR2 ANQGSEA. Trimming removed 6 bases at V and 9 bases at J, with 18 bases between. The CDR3 has 12 residues. The CDR3 region has the DNA TGCAGCGTCGTAATAAGGGGGTCGGTGCAGTACTTC. Its protein product is CSVVIRGSVQYF.

The chain is built from TRBV30 and TRBJ1-2, with D tentatively TRBD1 (6 bases). The germline CDR1 and CDR2 sequences are GTSNPN and SVGIG (reference sequence). The CDR3 loop spans 14 amino acids. V was clipped by 0 bases and J by 4 bases, with 12 bases between them. In nucleotides, the CDR3 is TGTGCCTGGAGTGTACGAGACAGGCGCTATGGCTACACCTTC. This gives the protein CAWSVRDRRYGYTF.

The chain has TRBV18 and TRBJ1-2, with TRBD1 as a possible D gene (5 bases). CDR1 is KGHSH, CDR2 LQKENI, per germline. The V end was cut by 0 bases, the J end by 4 bases, with 12 bases between. CDR3 length equals 15 residues. The CDR3 coding sequence is TGTGCCAGCTCACCACCAGGGGCACAGCGCTATGGCTACACCTTC. Its translation: CASSPPGAQRYGYTF.

V and J are TRBV6-5 and TRBJ1-5; 10 bases map to TRBD1. The CDR3 spans 14 residues. Germline CDR1 and CDR2: MNHEY and SVGAGI. With V trimmed by 6 bases and J by 4 bases, 3 bases remained unmatched. The CDR3 sequence is CASRTGGPNQPQHF. CDR3 nucleotides: TGTGCCAGCAGGACAGGGGGCCCAAATCAGCCCCAGCATTTT.

V gene TRBV11-2 combines with J gene TRBJ2-7; D is unclear. V lost 3 bases to trimming and J lost 3 bases, with 9 bases between them. The CDR3 consists of 13 residues. Germline CDR1 is SGHAT and CDR2 is FQNNGV. The CDR3 is CASSLNANYEQYF. In nucleotides, the CDR3 is TGTGCCAGCAGCTTGAACGCGAACTACGAGCAGTACTTC.

The rearrangement links TRBV5-1 to TRBJ2-5; the match to TRBD2 covers 9 bases. After removal of 4 bases from V and 5 bases from J, the junction contained 9 bases not matched to a gene. This CDR3 is built from 15 residues. Per the germline V gene, CDR1 is SGHRS and CDR2 is YFSETQ. Here the CDR3 DNA reads TGCGCCAGCAGCCCCCTAGCGGGAAGTGACGAGACCCAGTACTTC. This translates into CASSPLAGSDETQYF.

This clone has a handful of counts. This rearrangement joins TRBV7-6 to TRBJ2-2, with 9 bases fitting TRBD2. Trimming cost V 7 bases and J 4 bases; bases outside gene matches: 13. Germline CDR1 is SGHVS and CDR2 is FNYEAQ. This CDR3 comprises 17 residues. The CDR3 reads CASTRQGAGGPTGELFF. CDR3 coding DNA: TGTGCCAGCACCCGTCAAGGGGCGGGAGGGCCCACCGGGGAGCTGTTTTTT.

This clone came up once. This sequence joins TRBV5-1 and TRBJ2-1, with 9 nucleotides matching TRBD2. This CDR3 is built from 17 residues. V lost 3 bases to trimming and J lost 2 bases; unmatched junction nucleotides: 9. CDR1 is SGHRS and CDR2 is YFSETQ in the germline V gene. The chain's CDR3 is CASSWRASGTTYNEQFF. CDR3 DNA: TGCGCCAGCAGCTGGCGCGCTAGCGGGACCACCTACAATGAGCAGTTCTTC.

The V and J genes are TRBV9 and TRBJ1-3; D is uncertain. The CDR3 contains 14 residues. CDR1 and CDR2 (germline): SGDLS, YYNGEE. V lost 0 bases and J 2 bases, leaving 6 bases between the germline ends. CDR3 bases: TGTGCCAGCAGCGTAGCCACAGCTGGAAACACCATATATTTT. Translating it yields CASSVATAGNTIYF.

The CDR3 reads CAISPGNNEKLFF. The CDR3 bases are TGTGCCATCAGTCCAGGAAATAATGAAAAACTGTTTTTT. This chain links TRBV10-3 with TRBJ1-4, with unresolved D. The V gene lost 5 bases and the J gene lost 4 bases, with 8 bases spanning the gap. Per the germline V gene, CDR1 is ENHRY and CDR2 is SYGVKD. This CDR3 spans 13 amino acids.

The rearrangement joins TRBV30 to TRBJ1-5; D gene uncertain. The V gene's germline CDR1 is GTSNPN and CDR2 SVGIG (reference sequence). Trimming cost V 0 bases and J 2 bases, with 14 bases left between them. This CDR3 is built from 16 residues. The CDR3 region is CAWSVQGGIGNQPQHF. The DNA for the CDR3 is TGTGCCTGGAGTGTACAAGGAGGGATCGGCAATCAGCCCCAGCATTTT.

The J gene is TRBJ1-4, the V gene TRBV29-1, with D maybe TRBD1 (5 bases). The germline V gene has CDR1 SQVTM and CDR2 ANQGSEA. The length of the CDR3 is 12 residues. V was pared by 3 bases and J by 7 bases, with 9 bases between. The CDR3, as DNA: TGCAGCGTTGAGGAAGGGGCTGAAAAACTGTTTTTT. This codes for CSVEEGAEKLFF.

This chain uses TRBV6-5 with TRBJ2-5, with TRBD1 as a possible D gene (6 bases). The CDR3 has 15 amino acids. The V gene lost 0 bases and the J gene lost 1 base, with 9 bases spanning the gap. Germline-derived CDR1 and CDR2 are MNHEY and SVGAGI. CDR3 bases: TGTGCCAGCAGTTACTCGGCGACAGGCCAAGAGACCCAGTACTTC. It codes for CASSYSATGQETQYF.

The genes are TRBV6-1 and TRBJ1-2, with 10 bases matching TRBD1. Losses at the gene ends were 4 bases for V and 8 bases for J; bases not matched to a gene: 7. The CDR3 has 14 residues. Germline V gene sequence: CDR1 MNHNS, CDR2 SASEGT. The CDR3 sequence is CASSGDRGRRGYTF. The CDR3 nucleotides read TGTGCCAGCAGTGGGGACAGGGGCCGGCGGGGCTACACCTTC.

The chain employs TRBV7-8 and TRBJ2-7, with D perhaps TRBD2 (8 bases). The CDR3 totals 21 residues. The V end was cut by 2 bases, the J end by 7 bases, with 36 bases between. Looked up from germline, CDR1 is SGHVS and CDR2 is FQNEAQ. CDR3 DNA sequence: TGTGCCAGCAGCTTAAGCGGGAGAGGGGGCAGGAGGTACGGGAGCGCGGGGGAGCAGTACTTC. Its translation: CASSLSGRGGRRYGSAGEQYF.

The chain employs TRBV6-5 and TRBJ2-7; 14 bases map to TRBD2. The CDR3 loop spans 16 amino acids. The V and J ends lost 2 bases and 6 bases, in that order; junction bases with no gene match: 6. The germline CDR1 and CDR2 sequences are MNHEY and SVGAGI. CDR3 sequence: CASSYRTSGRPPEQYF. DNA of the CDR3: TGTGCCAGCAGTTACCGGACTAGCGGGAGGCCGCCCGAGCAGTACTTC.